Each of the 24 T cell receptor beta chains below was sequenced from the same sample in a study of blood T cell repertoires in COVID-19 (dated by TCRdb to about 2020). The library was produced with the immunoSEQ multiplex PCR assay. TCRdb re-hosts the immuneACCESS table, in-frame sequences only. Its copies lack some clones; in the studies checked, an unresolved V gene accounts for under half of them, and the cause for the rest is not known. A total of about 260,000 clones appear in this sample, roughly 83% of them only once. The ten most abundant clones make up about 4.5% of the sample. Sequencing used peripheral blood. The receptors derive from a man aged 55 to 70 who had recovered from COVID-19.

The V gene is TRBV3-1 (or the pseudogene TRBV3-2), the J gene TRBJ2-5, with D maybe TRBD1 (7 bases). This CDR3 spans 14 amino acids. Trimming stripped 4 bases from V and 3 bases from J, with 12 bases between. Germline V gene sequence: CDR1 LGHDT, CDR2 YNNKEL (reference sequence). CDR3 bases: TGTGCCAGCAGCCCCTTCAGGGGGGAAGAGACCCAGTACTTC. It codes for CASSPFRGEETQYF.

This sequence joins TRBV27 and TRBJ2-1; D unclear. Germline V lookup: CDR1 MNHEY, CDR2 SMNVEV (reference sequence). This CDR3 has 15 residues. Trimming took 3 bases from V and 0 from J, leaving 9 bases between them. The DNA of the CDR3 is TGTGCCAGCAGTTTTTTTTCGCGCTCCTACAATGAGCAGTTCTTC. Translating it yields CASSFFSRSYNEQFF.

The chain joins TRBV2 to TRBJ2-1; 9 positions match TRBD2. Germline values: CDR1 SNHLY, CDR2 FYNNEI. This CDR3 spans 14 amino acids. V lost 3 bases and J lost 8; bases outside the gene matches: 5. CDR3 coding DNA: TGTGCCAGCAGTGAGCGGCTAGCGGGATATGAGCAGTTCTTC. It yields the protein CASSERLAGYEQFF.

The CDR3 sequence: CASSSRDRNNSPLHF. CDR3 nucleotides: TGTGCCAGCAGCAGCCGGGACAGAAATAATTCACCCCTCCACTTT. This chain connects TRBV5-6 to TRBJ1-6; 7 bases match TRBD1. This CDR3 has 15 residues. CDR1 and CDR2 (germline): SGHDT, YYEEEE. V was clipped by 4 bases and J by 5 bases; unmatched bases: 6.

The chain uses TRBV5-1 and TRBJ2-7, with 13 nucleotides matching TRBD2. CDR1 SGHRS and CDR2 YFSETQ come from the germline V gene. CDR3 length: 14 residues. The junction had 0 bases not matched to a gene; V was cut back by 0 bases and J by 6 bases. The CDR3 DNA is TGCGCCAGCAGCTTGGGACTAGCGGGAGGCGAGCAGTACTTC. The encoded protein is CASSLGLAGGEQYF.

For this clone: Distinct nucleotide sequences in the sample also encode this CDR3. CDR3 nucleotide sequence: TGTGCCAGCAGTTTGAGGCAAGGGGGTCAGCCCCAGCATTTT. Amino acids: CASSLRQGGQPQHF. The chain employs TRBV28 and TRBJ1-5; weak D call: TRBD1 (6 bases). Germline lookup yields CDR1 MDHEN and CDR2 SYDVKM. The CDR3 length is 14 residues. V was shortened by 3 bases and J by 6 bases, with 12 bases between the two germline ends.

The count of this clone is one. The V and J genes are TRBV11-2 and TRBJ1-6, with TRBD1 matching 7 bases. The CDR3 sequence is 14 residues long. The junction had 2 bases not matched to a gene; V was cut back by 0 bases and J by 9 bases. The germline gives CDR1 SGHAT, CDR2 FQNNGV. The CDR3 DNA is TGTGCCAGCAGCTTAGAACAGGGGAGTTCACCCCTCCACTTT. Its translation is CASSLEQGSSPLHF.

V is TRBV7-3 and J is TRBJ2-5; 9 nucleotides line up with TRBD2. The junction had 2 bases not matched to a gene; V was cut back by 5 bases and J by 4 bases. Germline assignment: CDR1 SGHTA and CDR2 FQGTGA. This CDR3 has 13 amino acids. CDR3 coding DNA: TGTGCCAGCAGCGCGGGGGGGCGAGAGACCCAGTACTTC. Its translation: CASSAGGRETQYF.

This rearrangement joins TRBV30 to TRBJ1-2; D unresolved. The CDR3 is made up of 13 amino acids. V was clipped by 4 bases and J by 0 bases, with 9 bases between them. The V gene's germline CDR1 is GTSNPN and CDR2 SVGIG (reference sequence). The CDR3 is CAWNRAANYGYTF. In DNA, the CDR3 is TGTGCCTGGAACCGAGCCGCTAACTATGGCTACACCTTC.

The J gene is TRBJ2-1, the V gene TRBV5-1; TRBD2 matches 10 bases. Germline CDR1 is SGHRS and CDR2 is YFSETQ. CDR3 length: 17 amino acids. V shed 0 bases, J shed 6 bases, and the junction held 9 bases outside the gene matches. The DNA of the CDR3 is TGCGCCAGCAGCTTGGTTAAACTAGCGGGGCAGTTCAATGAGCAGTTCTTC. Residues: CASSLVKLAGQFNEQFF.

This clone was seen only once. The sample has other DNA sequences that encode this CDR3 too. The rearrangement uses TRBV12-5 and TRBJ2-3; D gene ambiguous. Germline CDR1 is LGHNT and CDR2 is FRNRAP. The ends were cut back, 3 bases at V and 0 bases at J, with 7 bases in the middle. The CDR3 length is 14 residues. CDR3 bases: TGTGCTAGTGGTTTATCAGGCAGCACAGATACGCAGTATTTT. This encodes CASGLSGSTDTQYF.

This clone is a singleton in its sample. The CDR3 coding sequence is TGTGCCAGCAGTTACTCCGCTAAGACAGTCAACTATGGCTACACCTTC. Translating it yields CASSYSAKTVNYGYTF. The chain couples TRBV6-5 to TRBJ1-2; maybe TRBD1 (5 bases). V was pared by 0 bases and J by 2 bases, with 13 bases between. This CDR3 spans 16 amino acids. The germline V gene encodes CDR1 MNHEY and CDR2 SVGAGI.

This chain joins TRBV6-4 and TRBJ1-5; D unresolved. V lost 9 bases and J 0 bases, leaving 12 bases between the germline ends. The CDR3 has 14 amino acids. Germline CDR1 and CDR2: MRHNA and SNTAGT. DNA of the CDR3: TGTGCCAGTGGCCTGGTCTGTAGCAATCAGCCCCAGCATTTT. This sequence encodes CASGLVCSNQPQHF.

The chain links TRBV2 to TRBJ1-2; D gene ambiguous. The germline CDR1 and CDR2 sequences are SNHLY and FYNNEI. The CDR3 loop spans 12 amino acids. Trimming left V 6 bases short and J 8 bases short, with 13 bases between. The CDR3 DNA reads as TGTGCCAGCAGGGGAGTTCGTGAGGGCTACACCTTC. As protein: CASRGVREGYTF.

The J gene is TRBJ2-2, the V gene TRBV6-5; 8 bases align to TRBD2. The V gene end was trimmed by 8 bases and the J gene end by 1 base; junction bases not matched to a gene: 6. Germline CDR1 is MNHEY and CDR2 is SVGAGI. The CDR3 totals 15 residues. The CDR3 DNA reads as TGTGCCAGCGCGACCGGGGGGGGGAACACCGGGGAGCTGTTTTTT. This translates into CASATGGGNTGELFF.

V and J are TRBV9 and TRBJ2-7, with TRBD1 matching over 9 bases. With 2 bases clipped from V and 4 bases from J, the junction kept 7 bases outside the gene matches. CDR3 length equals 15 residues. In germline, CDR1 is SGDLS, CDR2 YYNGEE. CDR3 residues: CASSVDPGTGYEQYF. The CDR3, as DNA: TGTGCCAGCAGCGTTGACCCCGGGACAGGGTACGAGCAGTACTTC.

The chain combines TRBV5-1 with TRBJ2-1; TRBD2 matches at 8 bases. With 2 bases clipped from V and 5 bases from J, the junction kept 3 bases outside the gene matches. This CDR3 is built from 14 residues. In germline, CDR1 is SGHRS, CDR2 YFSETQ. The CDR3 loop is CASSFGTRNNEQFF. The CDR3 DNA reads TGCGCCAGCAGCTTTGGGACTAGGAACAATGAGCAGTTCTTC. Drawing the rest from reference TRBV5-1 and TRBJ2-1, the complete variable domain is KAGVTQTPRYLIKTRGQQVTLSCSPISGHRSVSWYQQTPGQGLQFLFEYFSETQRNKGNFPGRFSGRQFSNSRSEMNVSTLELGDSALYLCASSFGTRNNEQFFGPGTRLTVL.

This clone has only a few counts. This chain uses TRBV5-1 with TRBJ2-2; no firm D call. Trimming stripped 1 base from V and 3 bases from J, with 10 bases between. Germline V gene sequence: CDR1 SGHRS, CDR2 YFSETQ. The CDR3 runs 15 residues. CDR3 sequence reads: CASSLMIGDTGELFF. The CDR3 nucleotides read TGCGCCAGCAGCTTGATGATAGGAGACACCGGGGAGCTGTTTTTT.

J is TRBJ2-7 and V is TRBV21-1; the D call in the table, TRBD1, was not verified against the DNA. TRBV21-1 is listed as a pseudogene. This CDR3 region has 17 residues. CDR3 loop: CASRFHDRSAPYYEQYF. The CDR3 DNA reads as TGTGCCAGCAGATTCCACGACAGGTCCGCTCCGTATTACGAGCAGTACTTC.

The chain recombines TRBV7-8 with TRBJ2-7; unclear D gene. Trimming pared 1 base from V and 6 bases from J, leaving 4 bases between. The CDR3 is made up of 11 amino acids. Germline-derived CDR1 and CDR2 are SGHVS and FQNEAQ. For the CDR3, the DNA is TGTGCCAGCAGCTTAGGCGTCGAGCAGTACTTC. Translation gives CASSLGVEQYF.

V usage is TRBV3-1 (or the pseudogene TRBV3-2) and J usage is TRBJ2-7; the D gene is possibly TRBD2 (5 bases). Deletions cut 1 base from V and 0 bases from J, with 7 bases between. Germline loops: CDR1 LGHDT, CDR2 YNNKEL (reference sequence). The CDR3 sequence is 14 residues long. As DNA, the CDR3 is TGTGCCAGCAGCCAAGCGGGGTTCTCCTACGAGCAGTACTTC. Its translation: CASSQAGFSYEQYF.

The chain employs TRBV5-8 and TRBJ1-1, with D perhaps matching TRBD1 (5 bases). The CDR3 spans 15 residues. The germline V gene has CDR1 SGHTS and CDR2 YDEGEE. Trimming left V 7 bases short and J 2 bases short, with 18 bases between. The CDR3 spells CASPGGRQRNTEAFF. In nucleotides, the CDR3 is TGTGCCAGCCCCGGGGGTCGACAGAGAAACACTGAAGCTTTCTTT. The whole variable domain, remainder taken from reference TRBV5-8 and TRBJ1-1, is EAGVTQSPTHLIKTRGQQATLRCSPISGHTSVYWYQQALGLGLQFLLWYDEGEERNRGNFPPRFSGRQFPNYSSELNVNALELEDSALYLCASPGGRQRNTEAFFGQGTRLTVV.

This sequence joins TRBV30 and TRBJ1-1, with D tentatively TRBD1 (5 bases). Germline V CDR1 and CDR2: GTSNPN, SVGIG (reference sequence). V lost 0 bases and J lost 1, with 12 bases in between. The CDR3 has 15 residues. The CDR3 reads CAWSVRLGANTEAFF. The CDR3, as DNA: TGTGCCTGGAGTGTACGATTAGGGGCGAACACTGAAGCTTTCTTT.

The rearrangement links TRBV15 to TRBJ1-6; D ambiguous. Germline V gives CDR1 LNHNV, CDR2 YYDKDF (reference sequence). V lost 1 base to trimming and J lost 0 bases, with 4 bases between them. The length of the CDR3 is 15 residues. The CDR3 sequence: CATSRASSYNSPLHF. CDR3 nucleotides: TGTGCCACCAGCAGAGCGAGCTCCTATAATTCACCCCTCCACTTT. The full variable domain, completed using reference TRBV15 and TRBJ1-6, is DAMVIQNPRYQVTQFGKPVTLSCSQTLNHNVMYWYQQKSSQAPKLLFHYYDKDFNNEADTPDNFQSRRPNTSFCFLDIRSPGLGDTAMYLCATSRASSYNSPLHFGNGTRLTVT.